The present T cell receptor beta chain was sequenced within a study of cytomegalovirus exposure and HLA in healthy donors. The germline V gene has CDR1 SEHNR and CDR2 FQNEAQ (reference sequence). The CDR3 has 16 residues. Trimming removed 2 bases at V and 4 bases at J, with 17 bases between. TCRdb's table, derived via immunoSEQ multiplex PCR, lists solely in-frame clones and lacks some. The table lists fewer than 200,000 clones, around 88% of them singletons. This sequence joins TRBV7-9 and TRBJ1-1; weak D call: TRBD1 (6 bases). The receptor comes from a young woman in good health and CMV-seronegative. Sequenced input: PBMCs. CDR3 sequence reads: CASSLSGRGGVTEAFF. CDR3 DNA: TGTGCCAGCAGCTTATCCGGACGAGGGGGTGTCACTGAAGCTTTCTTT.